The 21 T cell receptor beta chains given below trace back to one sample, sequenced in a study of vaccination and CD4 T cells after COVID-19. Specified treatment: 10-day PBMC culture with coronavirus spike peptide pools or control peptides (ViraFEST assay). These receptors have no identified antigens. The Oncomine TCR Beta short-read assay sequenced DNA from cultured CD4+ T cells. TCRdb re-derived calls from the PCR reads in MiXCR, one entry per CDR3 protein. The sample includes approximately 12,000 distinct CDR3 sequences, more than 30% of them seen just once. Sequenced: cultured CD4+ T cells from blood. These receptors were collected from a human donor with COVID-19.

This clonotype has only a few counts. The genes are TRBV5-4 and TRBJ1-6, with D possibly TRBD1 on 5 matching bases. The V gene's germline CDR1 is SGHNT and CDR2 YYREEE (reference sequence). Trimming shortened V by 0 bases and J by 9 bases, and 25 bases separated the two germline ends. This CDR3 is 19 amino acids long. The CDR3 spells CASSLGEGPSIDSGSPLHF. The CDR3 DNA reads TGTGCCAGCAGCTTGGGAGAGGGACCTTCGATAGACTCTGGTTCACCCCTCCACTTT.

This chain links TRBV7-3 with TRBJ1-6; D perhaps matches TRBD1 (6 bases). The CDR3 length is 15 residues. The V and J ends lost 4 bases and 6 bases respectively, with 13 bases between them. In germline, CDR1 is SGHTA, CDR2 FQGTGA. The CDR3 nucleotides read TGTGCCAGCAGCTCTACAGGGTATCTTAATTCACCCCTCCACTTT. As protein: CASSSTGYLNSPLHF.

The CDR3 here is CASSSRPGTAYNSPLHF. Written as DNA, the CDR3 is TGTGCCAGCAGCTCTAGACCAGGGACAGCTTATAATTCACCCCTCCACTTT. V is TRBV7-2 and J is TRBJ1-6; TRBD1 matches 7 bases. The CDR3 sequence is 17 residues long. The V segment lost 4 bases and the J segment 4 bases; nucleotides outside the gene matches: 10. The V gene's germline CDR1 is SGHTA and CDR2 FQGNSA. The variable domain in full, with the rest retrieved from reference TRBV7-2 and TRBJ1-6, is GAGVSQSPSNKVTEKGKDVELRCDPISGHTALYWYRQSLGQGLEFLIYFQGNSAPDKSGLPSDRFSAERTGGSVSTLTIQRTQQEDSAVYLCASSSRPGTAYNSPLHFGNGTRLTVT.

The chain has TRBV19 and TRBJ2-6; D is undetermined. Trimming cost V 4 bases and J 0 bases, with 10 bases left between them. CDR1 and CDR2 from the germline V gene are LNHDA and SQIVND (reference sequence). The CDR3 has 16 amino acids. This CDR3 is CASSKGRNSGANVLTF. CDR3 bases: TGTGCCAGTAGTAAAGGCCGGAACTCTGGGGCCAACGTCCTGACTTTC.

The CDR3 spells CASSLKVAGVANTGELFF. The CDR3 nucleotides read TGTGCCAGCAGCTTGAAGGTAGCGGGGGTCGCGAACACCGGGGAGCTGTTTTTT. The J gene is TRBJ2-2, the V gene TRBV7-6, with 9 bases lining up with TRBD2. This CDR3 has 18 residues. V lost 3 bases to trimming and J lost 0 bases; unmatched junction nucleotides: 8. Per germline, CDR1 SGHVS and CDR2 FNYEAQ.

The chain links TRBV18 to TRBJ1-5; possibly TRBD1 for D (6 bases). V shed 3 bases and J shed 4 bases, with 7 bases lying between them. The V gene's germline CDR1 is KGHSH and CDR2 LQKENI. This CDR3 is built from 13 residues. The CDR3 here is CASSPGQNQPQHF. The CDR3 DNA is TGTGCCAGCTCACCGGGACAAAATCAGCCCCAGCATTTT.

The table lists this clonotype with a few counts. CDR3: CASSLAATKRNYGYTF. The CDR3 DNA reads TGTGCCAGCAGCTTAGCGGCAACCAAAAGAAACTATGGCTACACCTTC. The rearrangement links TRBV7-6 to TRBJ1-2; the D is unclear. In germline, CDR1 is SGHVS, CDR2 FNYEAQ. Between the trimmed V and J ends, which lost 0 bases and 2 bases, there was a span of 13 bases. The CDR3 spans 16 residues.

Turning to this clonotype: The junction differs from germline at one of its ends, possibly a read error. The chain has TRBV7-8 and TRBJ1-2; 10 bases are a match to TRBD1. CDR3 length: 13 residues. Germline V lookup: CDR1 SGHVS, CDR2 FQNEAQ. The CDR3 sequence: CVSSFGTGDGYTF. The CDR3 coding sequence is TGTGTCAGCAGCTTCGGGACAGGGGATGGCTACACCTTC.

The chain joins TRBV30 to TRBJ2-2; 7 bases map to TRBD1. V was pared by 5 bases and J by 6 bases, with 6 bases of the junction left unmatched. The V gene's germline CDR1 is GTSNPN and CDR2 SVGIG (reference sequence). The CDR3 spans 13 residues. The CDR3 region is CAWSNRGAGELFF. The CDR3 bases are TGTGCCTGGTCTAACAGGGGCGCCGGGGAGCTGTTTTTT. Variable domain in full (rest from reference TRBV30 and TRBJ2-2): SQTIHQWPATLVQPVGSPLSLECTVEGTSNPNLYWYRQAAGRGLQLLFYSVGIGQISSEVPQNLSASRPQDRQFILSSKKLLLSDSGFYLCAWSNRGAGELFFGEGSRLTVL.

The DNA of the CDR3 is TGTGCCAGCACCCTTGGCCCGAGCTCCTATAATTCACCCCTCCACTTT. This gives the protein CASTLGPSSYNSPLHF. The chain combines TRBV6-1 with TRBJ1-6, with unresolved D. The V and J ends lost 7 bases and 0 bases respectively, with 13 bases between them. This CDR3 spans 16 amino acids. CDR1 is MNHNS and CDR2 is SASEGT in the germline V gene.

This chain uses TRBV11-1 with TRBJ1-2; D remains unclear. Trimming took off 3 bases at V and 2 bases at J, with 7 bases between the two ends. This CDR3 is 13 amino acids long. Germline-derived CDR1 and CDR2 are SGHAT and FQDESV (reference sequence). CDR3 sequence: CASSFGQNYGYTF. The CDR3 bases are TGTGCCAGCAGCTTCGGGCAGAACTATGGCTACACCTTC.

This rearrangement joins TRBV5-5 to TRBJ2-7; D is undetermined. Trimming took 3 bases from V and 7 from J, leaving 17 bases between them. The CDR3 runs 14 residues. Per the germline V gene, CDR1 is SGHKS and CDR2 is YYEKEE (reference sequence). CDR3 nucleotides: TGTGCCAGCAGCTCCGAGCCAGCCAAGGTAGAGCAGTACTTC. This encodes CASSSEPAKVEQYF.

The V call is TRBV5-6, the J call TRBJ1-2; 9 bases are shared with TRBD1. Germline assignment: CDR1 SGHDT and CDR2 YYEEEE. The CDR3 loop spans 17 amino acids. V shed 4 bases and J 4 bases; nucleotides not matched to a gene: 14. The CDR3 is CASSTGRGGTGRYGYTF. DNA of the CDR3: TGTGCCAGCAGCACGGGAAGGGGGGGGACAGGGCGCTATGGCTACACCTTC.

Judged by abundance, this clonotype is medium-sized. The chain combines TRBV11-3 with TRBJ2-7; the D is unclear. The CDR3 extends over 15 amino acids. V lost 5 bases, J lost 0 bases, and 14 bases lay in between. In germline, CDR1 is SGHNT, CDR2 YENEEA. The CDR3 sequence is CASSKGASSSYEQYF. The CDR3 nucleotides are TGTGCCAGCAGCAAAGGAGCGTCAAGCTCCTACGAGCAGTACTTC.

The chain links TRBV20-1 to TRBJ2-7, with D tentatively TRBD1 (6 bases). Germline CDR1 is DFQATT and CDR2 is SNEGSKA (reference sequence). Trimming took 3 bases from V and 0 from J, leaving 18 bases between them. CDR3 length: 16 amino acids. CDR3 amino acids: CSASPLTGRSSYEQYF. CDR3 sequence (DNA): TGCAGTGCTAGTCCCCTGACAGGACGAAGCTCCTACGAGCAGTACTTC.

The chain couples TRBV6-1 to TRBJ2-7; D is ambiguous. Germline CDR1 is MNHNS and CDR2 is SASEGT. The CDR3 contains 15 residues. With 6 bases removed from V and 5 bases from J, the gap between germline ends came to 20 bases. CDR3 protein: CASSPPPTRSHEQYF. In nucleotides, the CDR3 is TGTGCCAGCAGCCCGCCCCCAACCCGCTCTCACGAGCAGTACTTC.

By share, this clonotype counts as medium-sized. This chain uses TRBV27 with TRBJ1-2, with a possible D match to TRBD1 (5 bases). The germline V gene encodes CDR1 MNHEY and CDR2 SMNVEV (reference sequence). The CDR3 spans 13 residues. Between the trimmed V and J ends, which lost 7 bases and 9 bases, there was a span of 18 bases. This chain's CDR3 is CASTKHGAGSYTF. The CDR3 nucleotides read TGTGCCAGCACCAAACATGGGGCAGGAAGCTACACCTTC.

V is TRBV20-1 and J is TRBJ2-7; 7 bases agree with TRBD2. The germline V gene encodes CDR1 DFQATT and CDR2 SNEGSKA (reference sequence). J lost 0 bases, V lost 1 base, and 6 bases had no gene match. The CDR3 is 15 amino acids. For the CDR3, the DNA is TGCAGTGCTAGAGTTCCAGCGGGGAACTCCTACGAGCAGTACTTC. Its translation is CSARVPAGNSYEQYF.

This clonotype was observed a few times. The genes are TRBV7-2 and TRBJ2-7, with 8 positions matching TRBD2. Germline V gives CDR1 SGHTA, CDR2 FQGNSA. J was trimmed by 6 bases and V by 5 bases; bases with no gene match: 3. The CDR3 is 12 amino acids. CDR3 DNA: TGTGCCAGCAGCCGTGCGGGGGGCGAGCAGTACTTC. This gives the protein CASSRAGGEQYF.

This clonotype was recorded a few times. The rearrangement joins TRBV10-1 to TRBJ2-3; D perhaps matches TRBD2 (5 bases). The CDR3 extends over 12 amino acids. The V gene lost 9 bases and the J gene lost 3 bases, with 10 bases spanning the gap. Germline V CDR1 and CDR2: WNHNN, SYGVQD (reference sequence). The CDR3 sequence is CARFKRTDTQYF. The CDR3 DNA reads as TGCGCCAGGTTCAAGCGGACAGATACGCAGTATTTT.

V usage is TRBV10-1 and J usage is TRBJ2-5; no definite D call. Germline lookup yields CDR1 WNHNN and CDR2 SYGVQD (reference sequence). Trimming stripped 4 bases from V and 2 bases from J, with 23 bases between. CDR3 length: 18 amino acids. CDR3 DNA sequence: TGCGCCAGCAGTGGGTTCCCGCCGGTACCTGGGCCGCAAGAGACCCAGTACTTC. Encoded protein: CASSGFPPVPGPQETQYF.